The 3 T cell receptor beta chains reported below all come from one sample, sequenced in a study of CD8 T cells in ankylosing spondylitis. TCRdb independently ran MiXCR on the 5' RACE reads; one entry per CDR3 protein. The sample shows about 250,000 distinct CDR3 sequences, under 35% of them seen only once. Sequencing input: blood, either unsorted or a sorted T cell fraction (not recorded which). The receptors stem from a male donor with ankylosing spondylitis or in good health (not recorded which).

This clonotype was detected many times. The chain carries TRBV29-1 and TRBJ2-1; D is perhaps TRBD2 (5 bases). This CDR3 is built from 13 residues. The V gene lost 5 bases and the J gene lost 4 bases, with 12 bases spanning the gap. In germline, CDR1 is SQVTM, CDR2 ANQGSEA. CDR3 residues: CSVRGSSYNEQFF. The CDR3 DNA reads as TGCAGCGTTCGGGGTTCATCGTACAATGAGCAGTTCTTC.

This clonotype turned up a few times. The V gene is TRBV7-9, the J gene TRBJ1-2, with 8 positions matching TRBD1. Per the germline V gene, CDR1 is SEHNR and CDR2 is FQNEAQ (reference sequence). With V trimmed by 2 bases and J by 2 bases, 7 bases remained unmatched. This CDR3 has 16 amino acids. In nucleotides, the CDR3 is TGTGCCAGCAGCTTACTACAGGGGGGGGCGAACTATGGCTACACCTTC. It translates to CASSLLQGGANYGYTF.

J is TRBJ2-5 and V is TRBV5-5, with D perhaps matching TRBD1 or TRBD2 (5 bases each). The CDR3 consists of 15 residues. CDR1 and CDR2 (germline): SGHKS, YYEKEE (reference sequence). Trimming removed 4 bases from V and 3 bases from J, with 16 bases in between. The chain's CDR3 is CASSPVFEGKETQYF. Written as DNA, the CDR3 is TGTGCCAGCAGCCCCGTATTCGAGGGGAAAGAGACCCAGTACTTC.